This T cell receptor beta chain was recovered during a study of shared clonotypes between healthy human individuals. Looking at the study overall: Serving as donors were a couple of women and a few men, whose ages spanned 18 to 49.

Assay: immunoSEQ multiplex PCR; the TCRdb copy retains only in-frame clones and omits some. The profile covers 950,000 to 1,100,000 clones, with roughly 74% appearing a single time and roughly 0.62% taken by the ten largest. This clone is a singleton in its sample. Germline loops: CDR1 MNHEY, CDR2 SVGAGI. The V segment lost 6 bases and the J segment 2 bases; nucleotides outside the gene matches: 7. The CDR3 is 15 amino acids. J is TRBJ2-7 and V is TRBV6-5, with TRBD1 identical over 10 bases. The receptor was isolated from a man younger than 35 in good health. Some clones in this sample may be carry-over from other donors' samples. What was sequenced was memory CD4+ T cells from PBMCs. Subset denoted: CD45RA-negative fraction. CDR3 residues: CASRPDRGGTYEQYF. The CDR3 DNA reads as TGTGCCAGCAGGCCGGACAGGGGGGGTACCTACGAGCAGTACTTC.